The T cell receptor beta chain under discussion was sequenced for a study of T cell responses to AZD1222 COVID-19 vaccine (dated by TCRdb to the early 2020s). About the full investigation: Because spike-specific TCR depth and breadth did not differ between the two schedules, AZD1222 recipients who got a second dose at roughly 4 weeks were pooled with those who got a second dose at roughly 12 weeks. Trial participants were enrolled by age into subgroups of 18-55, 56-69 and 70-plus years, and around 140, 26 and 57 TCR-sequenced participants, respectively, were included in these subgroups. TCR sequencing covered 233 trial participants: approximately 200 given two doses of AZD1222 and 26 given two doses of MenACWY control vaccine.

As for this clone: The antigen this receptor binds is unknown. Base-call qualities are not available, and no considerably larger clone is one nucleotide away.

The sample's time point, from its label and the paper: baseline before first vaccination. The vaccinee samples were drawn from two UK trials, COV001 and COV002, one of which was a single-blind randomized controlled phase 2/3 trial testing AZD1222 (ChAdOx1 nCoV-19) in healthy adults. For TCRbeta chain sequencing, PBMC samples from trial participants were taken at day 0 and at day 28 after the second dose. The CDR3 regions of human TCRbeta chains were analyzed by immunosequencing. In the original analysis: Repertoire TCRs were matched against a reference library of SARS-CoV-2-specific TCRs generated with the MIRA antigen-specificity platform. Breadth was defined as the fraction of unique TCRs that were SARS-CoV-2-associated. Depth was defined as the fraction of total T cells that were SARS-CoV-2-associated. Using the MIRA data, each spike-specific TCR was assigned both to the spike region to which the TCR was reactive and to a CD4 or CD8 class. Log10-transformed breadth and depth values were compared by one-way ANOVA with Sidak's multiple comparisons tests. TCRdb mirrors the immuneACCESS table, restricted to in-frame sequences. Some clones are absent from its copies; in checked studies, under half trace to an unresolved V gene, and the reason for the others is unknown. D and trimming come from the DNA, and the V and J calls and clone size come from that table. The sample contains 150,000 or so clones, 92% of them found a single time. The ten largest clones capture approximately 2% of the sample.

V and J are trimmed by 1 base and 7 bases, and the gene matches miss 9 bases of the junction. The cysteine opens and the phenylalanine closes a CDR3 of 15 amino acids. The read is trimmed to its CDR3 DNA, 45 bases read in frame from base 1. The germline V gene yields MNHEY for CDR1 and SVGAGI for CDR2. General findings and caveats noted by the study authors: CD4 TCRs associated with the vaccine covered the entire spike protein, and the dominant responses were in regions 160-218 and 743-854. Reportedly, almost half of the unique spike-specific TCRs recognized epitopes lying outside the regions that are mutated in the B.1.351 and B.1.1.7 variants. Only 5 to 7 AZD1222 recipients were SARS-CoV-2 seropositive at baseline, limiting conclusions about previously exposed vaccinees. In the small 56-69-year group, the increase in depth fell short of significance, most likely because of low power. Most participants were white British and females outnumbered males, and the authors suggested that clonal diversity may have been underestimated. After two AZD1222 doses, both the breadth and the depth of spike-specific TCRs were significantly higher than at day 0 and than in MenACWY recipients. No day 14 peak-response samples were available, so repertoires were characterized only after the peak T cell response.

The specimen comprised peripheral blood, sampled on day 0 of AZD1222 vaccination. The rearranged segments are TRBV6-5 and TRBJ1-2, with TRBD1 identical over 7 junction bases. The sequence derives from an adult in good health. CDR3 loop: CASSYFAIPGGGYTF. The DNA sequence is TGTGCCAGCAGTTACTTCGCAATCCCAGGGGGTGGCTACACCTTC.